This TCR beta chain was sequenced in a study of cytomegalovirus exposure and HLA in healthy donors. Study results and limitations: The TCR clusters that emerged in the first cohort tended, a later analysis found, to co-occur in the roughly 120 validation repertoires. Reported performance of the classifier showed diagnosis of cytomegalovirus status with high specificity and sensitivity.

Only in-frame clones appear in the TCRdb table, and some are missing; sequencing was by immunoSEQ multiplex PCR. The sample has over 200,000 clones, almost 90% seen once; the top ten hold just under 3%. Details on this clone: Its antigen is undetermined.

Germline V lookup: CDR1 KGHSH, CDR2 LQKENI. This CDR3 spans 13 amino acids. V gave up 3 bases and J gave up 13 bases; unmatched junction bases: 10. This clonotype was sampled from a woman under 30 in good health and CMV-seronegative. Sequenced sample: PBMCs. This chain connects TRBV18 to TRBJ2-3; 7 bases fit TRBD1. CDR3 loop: CASSPPGQALKYF. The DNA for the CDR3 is TGTGCCAGCTCACCCCCAGGACAGGCCTTAAAGTATTTT.